The entry below gives a single T cell receptor beta chain sequence along with its context. Its antigen is not known. These data belong to a study of T cell repertoires in cytomegalovirus infection. Study information: Signatures in public TCR beta sequences pointed to both CMV infection and matching HLA type.

Trimming shortened V by 0 bases and J by 2 bases, and 12 bases separated the two germline ends. Per germline, CDR1 DFQATT and CDR2 SNEGSKA (reference sequence). The CDR3 has 15 residues. In TCRdb, the reads were re-called with MiXCR into one record per CDR3 protein. The table lists some 440,000 distinct CDR3 sequences, around 32% of them singletons. General study results and limits: Ex vivo, HLA-C-restricted CMV-specific TCR beta clonotypes prevailed over the rest of the response. Carriage of CMV together with the relevant HLA was identifiable through cumulative public TCR beta family frequency.

This chain joins TRBV20-1 and TRBJ2-3; perhaps TRBD2 as D (6 bases). Sequencing was done on a sample of PBMCs. This TCR came from a human donor in good health (CMV status not recorded). Some clones in this sample may be carry-over from other donors' samples. As DNA, the CDR3 is TGCAGTGCTAGAGATGCGCGGGGCTCCACAGATACGCAGTATTTT. Translation: CSARDARGSTDTQYF.